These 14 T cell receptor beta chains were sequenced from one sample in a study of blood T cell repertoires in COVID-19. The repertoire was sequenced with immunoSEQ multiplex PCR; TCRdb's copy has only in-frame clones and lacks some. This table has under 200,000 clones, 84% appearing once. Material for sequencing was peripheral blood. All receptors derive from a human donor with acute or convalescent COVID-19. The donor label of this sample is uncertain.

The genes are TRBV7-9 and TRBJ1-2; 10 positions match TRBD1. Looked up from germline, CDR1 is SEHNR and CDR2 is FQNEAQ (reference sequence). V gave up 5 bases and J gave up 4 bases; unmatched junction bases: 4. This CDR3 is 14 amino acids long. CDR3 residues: CASSAGDRGYGYTF. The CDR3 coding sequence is TGTGCCAGCAGCGCCGGGGACAGGGGCTATGGCTACACCTTC.

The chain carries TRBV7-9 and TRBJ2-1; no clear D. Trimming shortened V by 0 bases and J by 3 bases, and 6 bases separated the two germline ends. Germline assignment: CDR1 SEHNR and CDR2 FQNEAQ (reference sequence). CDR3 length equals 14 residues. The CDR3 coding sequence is TGTGCCAGCAGCTTAGCAAACAACTACAATGAGCAGTTCTTC. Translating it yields CASSLANNYNEQFF. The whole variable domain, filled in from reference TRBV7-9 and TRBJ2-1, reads DTGVSQNPRHKITKRGQNVTFRCDPISEHNRLYWYRQTLGQGPEFLTYFQNEAQLEKSRLLSDRFSAERPKGSFSTLEIQRTEQGDSAMYLCASSLANNYNEQFFGPGTRLTVL.

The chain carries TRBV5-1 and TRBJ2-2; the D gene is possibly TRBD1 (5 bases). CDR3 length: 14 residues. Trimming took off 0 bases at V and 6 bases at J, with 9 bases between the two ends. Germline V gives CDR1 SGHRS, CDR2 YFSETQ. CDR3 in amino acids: CASSLGRAPGELFF. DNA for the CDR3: TGCGCCAGCAGCTTGGGCAGGGCCCCCGGGGAGCTGTTTTTT.

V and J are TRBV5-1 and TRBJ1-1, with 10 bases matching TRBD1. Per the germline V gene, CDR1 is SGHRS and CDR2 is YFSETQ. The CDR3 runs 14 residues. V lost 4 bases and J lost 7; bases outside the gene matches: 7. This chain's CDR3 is CASSQRQGAFEAFF. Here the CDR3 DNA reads TGCGCCAGCAGCCAGAGACAGGGGGCGTTTGAAGCTTTCTTT. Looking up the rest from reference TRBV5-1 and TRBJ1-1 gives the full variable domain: KAGVTQTPRYLIKTRGQQVTLSCSPISGHRSVSWYQQTPGQGLQFLFEYFSETQRNKGNFPGRFSGRQFSNSRSEMNVSTLELGDSALYLCASSQRQGAFEAFFGQGTRLTVV.

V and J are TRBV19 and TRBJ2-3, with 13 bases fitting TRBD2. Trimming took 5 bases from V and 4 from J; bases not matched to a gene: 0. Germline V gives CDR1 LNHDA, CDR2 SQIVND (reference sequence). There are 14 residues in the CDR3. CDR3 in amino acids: CASSGLAGADTQYF. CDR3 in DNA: TGTGCCAGTAGTGGACTAGCGGGAGCAGATACGCAGTATTTT.

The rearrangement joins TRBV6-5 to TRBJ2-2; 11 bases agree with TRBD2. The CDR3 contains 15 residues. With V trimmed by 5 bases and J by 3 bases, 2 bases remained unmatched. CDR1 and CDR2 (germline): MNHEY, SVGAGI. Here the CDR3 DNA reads TGTGCCAGCAGTACGGGACTAGCGGACACCGGGGAGCTGTTTTTT. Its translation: CASSTGLADTGELFF.

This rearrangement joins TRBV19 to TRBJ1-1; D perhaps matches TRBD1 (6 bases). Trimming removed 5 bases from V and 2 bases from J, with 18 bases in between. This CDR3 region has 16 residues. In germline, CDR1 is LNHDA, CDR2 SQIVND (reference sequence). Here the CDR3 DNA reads TGTGCCAGTAGTCCGTTACAGGGTACGAAAAACACTGAAGCTTTCTTT. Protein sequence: CASSPLQGTKNTEAFF. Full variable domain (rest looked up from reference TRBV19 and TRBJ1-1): DGGITQSPKYLFRKEGQNVTLSCEQNLNHDAMYWYRQDPGQGLRLIYYSQIVNDFQKGDIAEGYSVSREKKESFPLTVTSAQKNPTAFYLCASSPLQGTKNTEAFFGQGTRLTVV.

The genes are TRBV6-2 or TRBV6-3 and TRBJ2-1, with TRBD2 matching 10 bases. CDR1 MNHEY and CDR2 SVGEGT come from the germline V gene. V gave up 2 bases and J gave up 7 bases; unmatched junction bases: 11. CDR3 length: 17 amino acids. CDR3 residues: CASSYRASGGGRNEQFF. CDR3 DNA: TGTGCCAGCAGTTACCGCGCTAGCGGGGGTGGGCGTAATGAGCAGTTCTTC.

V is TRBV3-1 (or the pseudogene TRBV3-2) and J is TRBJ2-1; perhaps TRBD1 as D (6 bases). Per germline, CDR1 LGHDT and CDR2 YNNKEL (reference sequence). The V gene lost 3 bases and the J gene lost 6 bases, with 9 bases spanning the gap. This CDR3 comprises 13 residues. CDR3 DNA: TGTGCCAGCAGCCAGAACAGGGTCAATGAGCAGTTCTTC. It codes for CASSQNRVNEQFF.

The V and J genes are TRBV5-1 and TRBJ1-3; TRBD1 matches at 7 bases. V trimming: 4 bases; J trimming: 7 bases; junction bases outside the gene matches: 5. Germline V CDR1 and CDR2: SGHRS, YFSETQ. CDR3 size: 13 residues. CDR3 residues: CASSLGQLNTIYF. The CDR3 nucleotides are TGCGCCAGCAGCCTGGGACAGCTGAACACCATATATTTT.

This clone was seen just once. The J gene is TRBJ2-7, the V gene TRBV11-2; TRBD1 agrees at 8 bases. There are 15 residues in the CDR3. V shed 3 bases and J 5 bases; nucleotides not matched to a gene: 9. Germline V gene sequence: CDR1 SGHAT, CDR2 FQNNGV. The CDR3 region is CASSFGPTGANEQYF. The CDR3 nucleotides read TGTGCCAGCAGCTTCGGGCCGACAGGGGCGAACGAGCAGTACTTC.

The CDR3 is CASTQGGYRGYQPQHF. DNA for the CDR3: TGTGCCAGTACCCAAGGGGGCTATCGCGGGTATCAGCCCCAGCATTTT. The chain carries TRBV19 and TRBJ1-5; 7 bases align to TRBD1. Per germline, CDR1 LNHDA and CDR2 SQIVND (reference sequence). CDR3 size: 16 residues. Germline trimming cut 7 bases from V and 5 bases from J; bases unmatched to any gene: 14.

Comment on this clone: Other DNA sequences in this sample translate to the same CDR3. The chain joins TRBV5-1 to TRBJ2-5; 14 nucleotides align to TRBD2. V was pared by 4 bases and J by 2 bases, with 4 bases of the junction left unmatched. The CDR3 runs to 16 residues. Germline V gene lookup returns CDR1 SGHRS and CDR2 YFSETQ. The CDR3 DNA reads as TGCGCCAGCAGCCCAGGACTAGCGGGGGGTCAAGAGACCCAGTACTTC. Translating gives CASSPGLAGGQETQYF.

The CDR3 DNA is TGTGCCAGCAGCTTAAGTCCGGTTGGAGAGACCCAGTACTTC. Translating gives CASSLSPVGETQYF. The J gene is TRBJ2-5, the V gene TRBV11-2, with D unclear. Germline CDR1 reads SGHAT; CDR2 reads FQNNGV. CDR3 size: 14 residues. Trimming cost V 2 bases and J 4 bases, with 11 bases left between them.